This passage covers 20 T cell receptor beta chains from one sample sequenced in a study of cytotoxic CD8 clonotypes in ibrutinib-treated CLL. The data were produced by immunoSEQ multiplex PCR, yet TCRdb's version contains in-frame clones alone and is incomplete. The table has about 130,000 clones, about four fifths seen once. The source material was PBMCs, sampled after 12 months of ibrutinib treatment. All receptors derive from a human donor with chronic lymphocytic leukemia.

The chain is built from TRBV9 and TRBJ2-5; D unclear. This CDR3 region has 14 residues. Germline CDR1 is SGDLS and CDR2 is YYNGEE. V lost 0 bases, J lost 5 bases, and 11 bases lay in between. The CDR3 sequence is CASSVGKRQETQYF. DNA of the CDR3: TGTGCCAGCAGCGTAGGCAAGCGTCAGGAGACCCAGTACTTC.

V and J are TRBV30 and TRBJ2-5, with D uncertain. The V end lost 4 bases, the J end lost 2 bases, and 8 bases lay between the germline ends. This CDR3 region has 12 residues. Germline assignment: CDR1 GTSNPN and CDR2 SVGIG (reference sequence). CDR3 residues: CAWKGLQETQYF. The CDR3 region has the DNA TGTGCCTGGAAGGGCCTTCAAGAGACCCAGTACTTC.

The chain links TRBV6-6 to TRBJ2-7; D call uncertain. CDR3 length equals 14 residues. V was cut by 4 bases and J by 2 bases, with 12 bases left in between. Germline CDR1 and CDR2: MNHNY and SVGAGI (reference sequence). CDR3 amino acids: CASSLMGWTYEQYF. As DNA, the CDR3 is TGTGCCAGCAGTTTAATGGGGTGGACCTACGAGCAGTACTTC.

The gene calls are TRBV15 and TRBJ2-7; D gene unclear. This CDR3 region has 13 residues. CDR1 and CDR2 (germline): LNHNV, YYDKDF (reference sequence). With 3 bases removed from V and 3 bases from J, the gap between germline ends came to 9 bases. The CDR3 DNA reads TGTGCCACCAGCAGGGACGGCGGCTACGAGCAGTACTTC. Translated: CATSRDGGYEQYF.

The CDR3 DNA reads as TGTGCCAGCATCAAACAGGGGGACTATGGCTACACCTTC. This gives the protein CASIKQGDYGYTF. The rearrangement joins TRBV7-9 to TRBJ1-2; 8 bases are shared with TRBD1. The CDR3 length is 13 residues. V was clipped by 7 bases and J by 3 bases; unmatched bases: 4. Germline CDR1 SEHNR, CDR2 FQNEAQ (reference sequence).

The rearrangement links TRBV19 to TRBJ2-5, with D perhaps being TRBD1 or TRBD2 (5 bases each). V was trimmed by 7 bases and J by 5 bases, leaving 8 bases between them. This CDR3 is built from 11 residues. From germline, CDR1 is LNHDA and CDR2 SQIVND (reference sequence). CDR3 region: CASMGVETQYF. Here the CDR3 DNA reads TGTGCCAGTATGGGGGTTGAGACCCAGTACTTC.

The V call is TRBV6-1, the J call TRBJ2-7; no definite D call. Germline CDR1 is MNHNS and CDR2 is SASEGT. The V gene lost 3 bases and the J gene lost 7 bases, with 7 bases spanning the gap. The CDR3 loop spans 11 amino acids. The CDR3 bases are TGTGCCAGCAGTGATCGACTGGAGCAGTACTTC. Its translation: CASSDRLEQYF.

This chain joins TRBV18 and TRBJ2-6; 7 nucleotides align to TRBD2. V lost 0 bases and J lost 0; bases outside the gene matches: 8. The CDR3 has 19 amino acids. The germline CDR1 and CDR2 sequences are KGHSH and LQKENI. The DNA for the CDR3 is TGTGCCAGCTCACCACCCGGCCAGGGAGGGTTCTCTGGGGCCAACGTCCTGACTTTC. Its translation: CASSPPGQGGFSGANVLTF. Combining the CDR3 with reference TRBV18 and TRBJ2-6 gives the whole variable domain NAGVMQNPRHLVRRRGQEARLRCSPMKGHSHVYWYRQLPEEGLKFMVYLQKENIIDESGMPKERFSAEFPKEGPSILRIQQVVRGDSAAYFCASSPPGQGGFSGANVLTFGAGSRLTVL.

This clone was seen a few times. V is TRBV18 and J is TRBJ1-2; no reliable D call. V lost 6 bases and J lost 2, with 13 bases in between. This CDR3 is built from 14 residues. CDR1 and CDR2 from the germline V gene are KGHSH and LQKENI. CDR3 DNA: TGTGCCAGCTCTGTAGACCGAGCGAACTATGGCTACACCTTC. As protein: CASSVDRANYGYTF.

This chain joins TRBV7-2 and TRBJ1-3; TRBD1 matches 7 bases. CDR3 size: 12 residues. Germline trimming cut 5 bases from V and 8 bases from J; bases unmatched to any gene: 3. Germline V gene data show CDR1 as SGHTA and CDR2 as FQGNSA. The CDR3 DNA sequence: TGTGCCAGCAGCAGGGACAGCTACACCATATATTTT. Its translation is CASSRDSYTIYF.

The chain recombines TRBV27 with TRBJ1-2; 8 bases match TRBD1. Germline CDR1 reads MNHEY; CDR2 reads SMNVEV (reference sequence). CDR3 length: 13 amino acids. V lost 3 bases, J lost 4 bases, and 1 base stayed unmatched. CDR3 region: CASSFQGAYGYTF. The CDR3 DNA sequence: TGTGCCAGCAGTTTCCAGGGGGCCTATGGCTACACCTTC.

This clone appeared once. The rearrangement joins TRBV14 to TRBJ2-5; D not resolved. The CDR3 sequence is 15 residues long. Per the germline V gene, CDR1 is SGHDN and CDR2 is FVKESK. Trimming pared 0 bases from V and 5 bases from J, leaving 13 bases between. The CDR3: CASSQDLGWWETQYF. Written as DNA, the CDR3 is TGTGCCAGCAGCCAAGATCTAGGGTGGTGGGAGACCCAGTACTTC.

DNA for the CDR3: TGTGCCACCAGCATGCATATGACAGCTGGAAACACCATATATTTT. It translates to CATSMHMTAGNTIYF. The chain links TRBV15 to TRBJ1-3; possibly TRBD1 for D (5 bases). Looked up from germline, CDR1 is LNHNV and CDR2 is YYDKDF (reference sequence). The CDR3 spans 15 residues. The V end lost 4 bases, the J end lost 2 bases, and 12 bases lay between the germline ends.

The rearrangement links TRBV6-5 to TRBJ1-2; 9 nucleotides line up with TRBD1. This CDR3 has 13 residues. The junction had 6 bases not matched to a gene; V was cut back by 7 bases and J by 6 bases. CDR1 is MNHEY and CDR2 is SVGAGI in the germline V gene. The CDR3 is CASTHRDRDGYTF. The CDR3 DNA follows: TGTGCCAGCACCCACAGGGACAGGGATGGCTACACCTTC.

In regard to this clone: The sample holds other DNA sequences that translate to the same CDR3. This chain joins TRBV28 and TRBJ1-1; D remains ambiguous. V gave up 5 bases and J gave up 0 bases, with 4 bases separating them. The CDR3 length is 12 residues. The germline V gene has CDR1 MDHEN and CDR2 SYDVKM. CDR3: CASSLLNTEAFF. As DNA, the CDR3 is TGTGCCAGCAGTCTACTGAACACTGAAGCTTTCTTT.

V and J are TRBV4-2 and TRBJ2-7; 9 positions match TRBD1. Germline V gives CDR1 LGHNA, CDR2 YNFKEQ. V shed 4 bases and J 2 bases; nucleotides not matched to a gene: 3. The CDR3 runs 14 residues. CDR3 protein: CASSPRDRAYEQYF. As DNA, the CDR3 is TGTGCCAGCAGCCCCCGGGACAGGGCCTACGAGCAGTACTTC.

DNA for the CDR3: TGTGCCAGCTCACGTATTCTCATCCACCAAAGCTCCTACGAGCAGTACTTC. Its protein is CASSRILIHQSSYEQYF. This rearrangement joins TRBV18 to TRBJ2-7, with unresolved D. The V end lost 4 bases, the J end lost 0 bases, and 19 bases lay between the germline ends. This CDR3 spans 17 amino acids. In germline, CDR1 is KGHSH, CDR2 LQKENI.

The CDR3 loop reads CASSLAGGPTLSSYEQYF. For the CDR3, the DNA is TGTGCCAGCAGTTTAGCGGGAGGACCTACGCTGTCATCCTACGAGCAGTACTTC. This chain links TRBV28 with TRBJ2-7, with 8 bases matching TRBD2. Germline V CDR1 and CDR2: MDHEN, SYDVKM. This CDR3 is 18 amino acids long. V was clipped by 2 bases and J by 1 base; unmatched bases: 13.

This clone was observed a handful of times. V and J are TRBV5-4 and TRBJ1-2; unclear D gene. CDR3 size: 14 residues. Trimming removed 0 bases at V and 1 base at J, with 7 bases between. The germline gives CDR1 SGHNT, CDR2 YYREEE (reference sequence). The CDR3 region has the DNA TGTGCCAGCAGCTTGGGCCATAGTAACTATGGCTACACCTTC. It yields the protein CASSLGHSNYGYTF.

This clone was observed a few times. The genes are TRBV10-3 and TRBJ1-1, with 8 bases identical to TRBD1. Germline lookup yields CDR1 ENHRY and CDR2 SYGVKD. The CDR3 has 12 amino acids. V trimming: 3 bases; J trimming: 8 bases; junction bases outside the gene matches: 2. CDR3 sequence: CAISDGDREAFF. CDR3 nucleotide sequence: TGTGCCATCAGTGACGGGGACAGGGAAGCTTTCTTT.